The rows below give T cell receptor beta chains drawn from one sample of a study of blood T cell repertoires in COVID-19. Profiling relied on immunoSEQ multiplex PCR, and the TCRdb table lists in-frame clones only, not all of them. The sample holds approximately 12,000 clones, around 72% seen once. The sample was peripheral blood. These receptors were taken from a human donor in a cohort sampled during active COVID-19. Each CDR3 is given with its conserved first and last residue. The D gene is left open where the match is weak. Clone size is not always given. Where it is, it says once, few, many or a class for expanded clones.

v_call	clone_size	d_call	j_call	cdr3_nt	cdr3_aa
TRBV5-1	few	NA	TRBJ1-6	TGCGCCAGCAGCTTGCCGGGCAGGGCAAATTCACCCCTCCACTTT	CASSLPGRANSPLHF
TRBV7-2	NA	TRBD2	TRBJ2-7	TGTGCCAGCAGTCCGGGACTAGGGTCCCCCTACGAGCAGTACTTC	CASSPGLGSPYEQYF
TRBV6-6	NA	TRBD1	TRBJ2-3	TGTGCCAGCAGTTCACACAGGGGAACAGATACGCAGTATTTT	CASSSHRGTDTQYF
TRBV7-6	once	NA	TRBJ2-7	TGTGCCAGCAGCCCTCTTCCGCAGGGGAAAGAGCAGTACTTC	CASSPLPQGKEQYF
TRBV28	NA	NA	TRBJ1-6	TGTGCCAGCAGTTTACCGCCGGCAGGGGTCCATTCACCCCTCCACTTT	CASSLPPAGVHSPLHF
TRBV6-2/TRBV6-3	NA	TRBD2	TRBJ2-3	TGTGCCAGCAGTTACGTCGGACTAGGAAGCGATACGCAGTATTTT	CASSYVGLGSDTQYF
TRBV4-3	NA	NA	TRBJ1-4	TGCGCCAGCAGCCAAGATGGCGGGGGAAGGAATGAAAAACTGTTTTTT	CASSQDGGGRNEKLFF
TRBV27	NA	NA	TRBJ1-1	TGTGCCAGCAGTGCCTCCAGGGGTTACAGTGAAGCTTTCTTT	CASSASRGYSEAFF
TRBV7-6	NA	NA	TRBJ1-3	TGTGCCAGCAGCGCCAGGTCCTCCTCTGGAAACACCATATATTTT	CASSARSSSGNTIYF
TRBV5-8	NA	TRBD2	TRBJ2-1	TGTGCCAGCAGCAACGGGCGGGGGGGGTTATCCTACAATGAGCAGTTCTTC	CASSNGRGGLSYNEQFF
TRBV28	few	NA	TRBJ1-4	TGTGCCAGCAGTTTTTCCGGTCTTGAAAAACTGTTTTTT	CASSFSGLEKLFF
TRBV4-1	NA	NA	TRBJ1-5	TGCGCCAGCAGCCAAGAAGGGGCAGGGGTTATTCAGCCCCAGCATTTT	CASSQEGAGVIQPQHF
TRBV7-8	few	TRBD1	TRBJ2-6	TGTGCCAGCAGCCTTCGGGACAGGGGGCTCCCACTCTCTGGGGCCAACGTCCTGACTTTC	CASSLRDRGLPLSGANVLTF
TRBV12-5	medium-sized	TRBD1	TRBJ1-5	TGTGCTAGTGCCCTTGGACAGGGCAATCAGCCCCAGCATTTT	CASALGQGNQPQHF
TRBV3-1/TRBV3-2	few	NA	TRBJ1-2	TGTGCCAGCAGCCACACCTCAGCTAACTATGGCTACACCTTC	CASSHTSANYGYTF